The sequence of this T cell receptor (beta chain) was determined in a study of cytomegalovirus exposure and HLA in healthy donors. Points from the study as a whole: A highly shared variant cluster was judged a likely technical artifact. V- and J-gene trimming of TCR beta was linked (in a later analysis) to a missense DCLRE1C variant.

On this clone: Its antigen is not identified.

PCR amplification relied on 60 Vbeta primers (plus 13 Jbeta primers). Under the authors' procedure: The count from a later analysis was 79 million or so unique TCR beta chains, some 12 million of them shared. Using immunoSEQ multiplex PCR, the repertoire was profiled, and TCRdb retains in-frame clones only, with some absent. For V, J and clone size, that table is used; D and trimming come from the DNA. The sample consists of over 70,000 clones, 70% to 80% of them appearing once. Sequencing was carried out using PBMCs. This TCR came from a woman between 50 and 59 years old in good health and CMV-seropositive.

This CDR3 reads CASSPQTSGGGTQYF. The CDR3 DNA reads as TGTGCCAGCAGCCCCCAGACTAGCGGGGGGGGGACCCAGTACTTC. This rearrangement joins TRBV5-4 to TRBJ2-5; TRBD2 matches 14 bases. The CDR3 is made up of 15 amino acids. In germline, CDR1 is SGHNT, CDR2 YYREEE (reference sequence). The V and J ends lost 4 bases and 7 bases, in that order; junction bases with no gene match: 6.